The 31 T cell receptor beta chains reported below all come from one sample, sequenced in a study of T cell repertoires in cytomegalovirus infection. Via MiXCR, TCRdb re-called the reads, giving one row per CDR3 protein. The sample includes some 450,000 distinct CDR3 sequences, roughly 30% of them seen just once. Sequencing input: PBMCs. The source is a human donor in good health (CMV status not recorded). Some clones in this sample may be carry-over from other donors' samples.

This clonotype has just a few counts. DNA for the CDR3: TGTGCCAGCTCACCCAAGACAGGCTATGGCTACACCTTC. Translated, it gives CASSPKTGYGYTF. V usage is TRBV18 and J usage is TRBJ1-2; the D gene is possibly TRBD1 (6 bases). Trimming removed 3 bases at V and 4 bases at J, with 9 bases between. The germline V gene encodes CDR1 KGHSH and CDR2 LQKENI. This CDR3 comprises 13 residues.

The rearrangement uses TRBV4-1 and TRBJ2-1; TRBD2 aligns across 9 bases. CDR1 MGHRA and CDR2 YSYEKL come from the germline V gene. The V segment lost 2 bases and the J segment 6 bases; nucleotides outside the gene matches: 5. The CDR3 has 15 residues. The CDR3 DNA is TGCGCCAGCAGCCAACGCGGGGGGGCCCGCAATGAGCAGTTCTTC. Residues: CASSQRGGARNEQFF.

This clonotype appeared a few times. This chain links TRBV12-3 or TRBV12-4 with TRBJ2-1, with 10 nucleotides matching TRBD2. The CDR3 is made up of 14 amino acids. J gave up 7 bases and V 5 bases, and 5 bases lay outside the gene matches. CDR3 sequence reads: CASSILAGANEQFF. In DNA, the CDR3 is TGTGCCAGCAGTATTCTAGCGGGGGCGAATGAGCAGTTCTTC.

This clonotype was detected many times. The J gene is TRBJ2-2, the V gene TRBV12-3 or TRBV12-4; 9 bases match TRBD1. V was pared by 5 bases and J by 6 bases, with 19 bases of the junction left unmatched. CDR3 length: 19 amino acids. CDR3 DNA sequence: TGTGCCAGCAGTAGAACAGGGGGCATAGGCACTTGGTACGCCGGGGAGCTGTTTTTT. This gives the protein CASSRTGGIGTWYAGELFF.

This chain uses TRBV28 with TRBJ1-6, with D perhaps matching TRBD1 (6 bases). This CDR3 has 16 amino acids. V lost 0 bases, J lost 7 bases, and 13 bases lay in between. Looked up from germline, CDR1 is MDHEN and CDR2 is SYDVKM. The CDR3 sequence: CASSLWGGAGNSPLHF. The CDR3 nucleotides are TGTGCCAGCAGTTTATGGGGGGGGGCCGGCAATTCACCCCTCCACTTT. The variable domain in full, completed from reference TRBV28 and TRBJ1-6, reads DVKVTQSSRYLVKRTGEKVFLECVQDMDHENMFWYRQDPGLGLRLIYFSYDVKMKEKGDIPEGYSVSREKKERFSLILESASTNQTSMYLCASSLWGGAGNSPLHFGNGTRLTVT.

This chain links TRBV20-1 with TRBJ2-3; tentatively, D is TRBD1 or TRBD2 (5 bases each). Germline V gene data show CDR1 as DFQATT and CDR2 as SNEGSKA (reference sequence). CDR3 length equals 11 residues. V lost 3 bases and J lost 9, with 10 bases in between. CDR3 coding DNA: TGCAGTGCTAGTGGCCGGGACACGCAGTATTTT. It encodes CSASGRDTQYF.

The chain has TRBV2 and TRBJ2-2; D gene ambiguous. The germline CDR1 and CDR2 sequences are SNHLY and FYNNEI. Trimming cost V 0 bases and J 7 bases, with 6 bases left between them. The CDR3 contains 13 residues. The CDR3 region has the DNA TGTGCCAGCAGTGAAGCCTGGGGCGGGGAGCTGTTTTTT. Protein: CASSEAWGGELFF.

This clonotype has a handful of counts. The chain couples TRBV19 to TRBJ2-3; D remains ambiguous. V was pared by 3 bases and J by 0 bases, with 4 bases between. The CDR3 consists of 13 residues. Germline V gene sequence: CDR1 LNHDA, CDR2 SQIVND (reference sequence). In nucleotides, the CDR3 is TGTGCCAGTAGTATGATTAGCACAGATACGCAGTATTTT. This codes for CASSMISTDTQYF.

Here the CDR3 reads CASSEVGGGAGGAFF. CDR3 bases: TGTGCCAGCAGTGAAGTGGGAGGAGGGGCCGGGGGGGCTTTCTTT. V gene TRBV2 combines with J gene TRBJ1-1; a weak D match, TRBD1 (5 bases). With 1 base removed from V and 11 bases from J, the gap between germline ends came to 20 bases. This CDR3 is built from 15 residues. The germline V gene has CDR1 SNHLY and CDR2 FYNNEI.

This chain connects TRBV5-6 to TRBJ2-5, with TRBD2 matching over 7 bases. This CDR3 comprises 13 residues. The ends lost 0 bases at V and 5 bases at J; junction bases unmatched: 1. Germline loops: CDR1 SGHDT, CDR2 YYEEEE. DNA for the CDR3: TGTGCCAGCAGCTTGGGGGAGGGGGAGACCCAGTACTTC. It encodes CASSLGEGETQYF.

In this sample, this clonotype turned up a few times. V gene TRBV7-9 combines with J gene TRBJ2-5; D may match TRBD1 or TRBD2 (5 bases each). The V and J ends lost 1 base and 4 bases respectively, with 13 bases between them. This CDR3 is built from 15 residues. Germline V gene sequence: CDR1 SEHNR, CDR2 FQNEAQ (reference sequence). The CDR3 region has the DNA TGTGCCAGCAGCTTAGGTCGGGGCTTTGGAGAGACCCAGTACTTC. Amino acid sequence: CASSLGRGFGETQYF.

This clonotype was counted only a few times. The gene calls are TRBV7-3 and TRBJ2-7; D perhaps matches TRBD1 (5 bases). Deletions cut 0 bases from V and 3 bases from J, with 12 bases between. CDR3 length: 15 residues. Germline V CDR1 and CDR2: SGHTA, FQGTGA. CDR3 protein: CASSLTGDRFYEQYF. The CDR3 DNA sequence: TGTGCCAGCAGCTTAACAGGTGACAGATTCTACGAGCAGTACTTC. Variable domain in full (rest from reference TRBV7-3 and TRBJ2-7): GAGVSQTPSNKVTEKGKYVELRCDPISGHTALYWYRQSLGQGPEFLIYFQGTGAADDSGLPNDRFFAVRPEGSVSTLKIQRTERGDSAVYLCASSLTGDRFYEQYFGPGTRLTVT.

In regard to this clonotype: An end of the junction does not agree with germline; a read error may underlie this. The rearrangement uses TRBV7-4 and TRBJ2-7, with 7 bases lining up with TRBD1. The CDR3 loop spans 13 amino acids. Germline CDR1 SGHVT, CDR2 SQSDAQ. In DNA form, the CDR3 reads TGTGCCTGCAGCTTAGACAGGGCCTACGAGCAGTACTTC. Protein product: CACSLDRAYEQYF.

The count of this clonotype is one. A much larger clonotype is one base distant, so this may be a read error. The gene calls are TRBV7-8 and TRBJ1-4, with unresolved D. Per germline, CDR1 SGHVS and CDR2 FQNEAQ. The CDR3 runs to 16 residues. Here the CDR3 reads CASSLVSGVWSEKMFF. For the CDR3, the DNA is TGTGCCAGCAGCTTAGTCTCCGGGGTATGGAGTGAAAAAATGTTTTTT.

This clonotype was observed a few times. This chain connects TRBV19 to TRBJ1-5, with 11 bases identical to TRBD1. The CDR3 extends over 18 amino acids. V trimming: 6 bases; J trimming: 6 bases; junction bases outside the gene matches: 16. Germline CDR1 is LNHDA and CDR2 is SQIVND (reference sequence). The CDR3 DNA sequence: TGTGCCAGTAGCCTTTCCGGACAGGGGGCAAAAGGCGGTCAGCCCCAGCATTTT. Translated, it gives CASSLSGQGAKGGQPQHF.

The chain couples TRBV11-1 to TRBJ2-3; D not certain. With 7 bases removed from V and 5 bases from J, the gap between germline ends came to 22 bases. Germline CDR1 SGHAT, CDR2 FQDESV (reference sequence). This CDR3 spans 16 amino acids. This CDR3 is CASISPSYDAGDTQYF. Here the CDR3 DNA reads TGTGCCAGCATCTCCCCGTCTTACGATGCCGGAGATACGCAGTATTTT.

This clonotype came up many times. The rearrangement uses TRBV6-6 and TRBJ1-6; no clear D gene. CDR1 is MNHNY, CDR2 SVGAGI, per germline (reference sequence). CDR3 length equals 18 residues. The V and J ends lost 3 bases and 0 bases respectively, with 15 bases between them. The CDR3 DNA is TGTGCCAGCAGTTATTCCACGTCCGAGATCTCCTATAATTCACCCCTCCACTTT. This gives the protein CASSYSTSEISYNSPLHF.

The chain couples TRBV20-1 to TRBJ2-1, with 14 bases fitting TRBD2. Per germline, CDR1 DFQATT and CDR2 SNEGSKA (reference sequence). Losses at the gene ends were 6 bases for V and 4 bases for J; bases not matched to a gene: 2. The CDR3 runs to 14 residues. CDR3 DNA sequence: TGCAGTGCGACTAGCGGGGGGGATTACAATGAGCAGTTCTTC. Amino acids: CSATSGGDYNEQFF.

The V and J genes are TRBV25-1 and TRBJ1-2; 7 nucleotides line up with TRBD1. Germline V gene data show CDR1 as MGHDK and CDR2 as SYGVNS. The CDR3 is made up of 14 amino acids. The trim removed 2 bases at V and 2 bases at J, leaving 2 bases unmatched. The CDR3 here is CASSELGQNYGYTF. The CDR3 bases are TGTGCCAGCAGTGAACTGGGACAGAACTATGGCTACACCTTC.

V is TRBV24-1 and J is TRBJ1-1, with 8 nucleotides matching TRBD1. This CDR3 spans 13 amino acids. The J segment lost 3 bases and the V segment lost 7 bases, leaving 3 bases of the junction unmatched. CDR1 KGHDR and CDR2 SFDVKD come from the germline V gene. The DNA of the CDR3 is TGTGCCACCAGCATGACAGGGGACACTGAAGCTTTCTTT. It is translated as CATSMTGDTEAFF.

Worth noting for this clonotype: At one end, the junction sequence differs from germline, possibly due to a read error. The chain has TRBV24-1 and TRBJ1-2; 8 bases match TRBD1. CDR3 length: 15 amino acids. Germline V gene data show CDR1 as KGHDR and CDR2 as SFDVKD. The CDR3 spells CATSDGRGQDYGYNF. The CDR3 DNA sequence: TGTGCCACCAGTGACGGCAGGGGGCAGGACTATGGCTACAACTTC.

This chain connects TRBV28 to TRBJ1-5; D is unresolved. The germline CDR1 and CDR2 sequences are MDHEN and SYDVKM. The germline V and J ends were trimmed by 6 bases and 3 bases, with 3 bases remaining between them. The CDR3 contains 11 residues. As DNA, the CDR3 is TGTGCCAGCAGCGACAATCAGCCCCAGCATTTT. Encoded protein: CASSDNQPQHF.

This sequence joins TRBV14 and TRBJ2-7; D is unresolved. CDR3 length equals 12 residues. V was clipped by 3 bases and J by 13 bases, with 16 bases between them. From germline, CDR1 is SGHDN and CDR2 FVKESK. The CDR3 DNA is TGTGCCAGCAGCCACACAGCCTATCTGCAATACTTC. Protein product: CASSHTAYLQYF. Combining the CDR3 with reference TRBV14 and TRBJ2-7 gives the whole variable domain EAGVTQFPSHSVIEKGQTVTLRCDPISGHDNLYWYRRVMGKEIKFLLHFVKESKQDESGMPNNRFLAERTGGTYSTLKVQPAELEDSGVYFCASSHTAYLQYFGPGTRLTVT.

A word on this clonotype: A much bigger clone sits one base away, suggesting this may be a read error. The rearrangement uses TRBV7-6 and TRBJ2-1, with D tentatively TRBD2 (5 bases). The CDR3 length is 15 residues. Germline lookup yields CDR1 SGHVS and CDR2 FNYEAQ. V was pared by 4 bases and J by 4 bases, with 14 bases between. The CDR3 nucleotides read TGTGCCAGCAGCTCGTCGACTATAGGTTACAATGAGCAGTTCTTC. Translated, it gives CASSSSTIGYNEQFF. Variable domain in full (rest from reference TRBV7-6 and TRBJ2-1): GAGVSQSPRYKVTKRGQDVALRCDPISGHVSLYWYRQALGQGPEFLTYFNYEAQQDKSGLPNDRFSAERPEGSISTLTIQRTEQRDSAMYRCASSSSTIGYNEQFFGPGTRLTVL.

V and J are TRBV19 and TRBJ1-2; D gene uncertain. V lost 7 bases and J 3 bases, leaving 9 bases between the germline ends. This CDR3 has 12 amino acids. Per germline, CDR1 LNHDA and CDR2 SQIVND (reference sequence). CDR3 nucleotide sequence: TGTGCCAGTAACGATCCCTACTATGGCTACACCTTC. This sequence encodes CASNDPYYGYTF. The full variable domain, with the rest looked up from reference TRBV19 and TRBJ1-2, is DGGITQSPKYLFRKEGQNVTLSCEQNLNHDAMYWYRQDPGQGLRLIYYSQIVNDFQKGDIAEGYSVSREKKESFPLTVTSAQKNPTAFYLCASNDPYYGYTFGSGTRLTVV.

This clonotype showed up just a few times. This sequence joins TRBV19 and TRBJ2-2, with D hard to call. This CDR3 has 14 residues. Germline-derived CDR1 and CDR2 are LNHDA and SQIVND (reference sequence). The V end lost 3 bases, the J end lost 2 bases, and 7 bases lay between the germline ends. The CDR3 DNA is TGTGCCAGTAGTATGGGCAGAAACACCGGGGAGCTGTTTTTT. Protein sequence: CASSMGRNTGELFF.

The CDR3 loop is CASSEPALGRLGNEKLFF. The CDR3 region has the DNA TGTGCCAGCAGTGAACCGGCATTAGGAAGATTAGGAAATGAAAAACTGTTTTTT. V is TRBV2 and J is TRBJ1-4, with unresolved D. Germline CDR1 reads SNHLY; CDR2 reads FYNNEI. The CDR3 has 18 residues. V was trimmed by 2 bases and J by 5 bases, leaving 21 bases between them.

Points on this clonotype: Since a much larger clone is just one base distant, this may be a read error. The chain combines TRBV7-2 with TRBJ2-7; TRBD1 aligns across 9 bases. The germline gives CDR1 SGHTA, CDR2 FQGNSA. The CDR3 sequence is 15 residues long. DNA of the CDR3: TGTGACAGCAGCTTAGATGGGACAGGGATGGCCGAGCAGTACTTC. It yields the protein CDSSLDGTGMAEQYF. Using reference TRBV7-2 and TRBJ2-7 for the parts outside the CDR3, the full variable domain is GAGVSQSPSNKVTEKGKDVELRCDPISGHTALYWYRQSLGQGLEFLIYFQGNSAPDKSGLPSDRFSAERTGGSVSTLTIQRTQQEDSAVYLCDSSLDGTGMAEQYFGPGTRLTVT.

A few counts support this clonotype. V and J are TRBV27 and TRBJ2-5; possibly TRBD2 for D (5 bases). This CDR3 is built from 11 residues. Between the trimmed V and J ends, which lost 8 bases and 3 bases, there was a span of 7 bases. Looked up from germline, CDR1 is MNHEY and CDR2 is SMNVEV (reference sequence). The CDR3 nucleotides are TGTGCCAGCGGACTCAAAGAGACCCAGTACTTC. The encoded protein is CASGLKETQYF.

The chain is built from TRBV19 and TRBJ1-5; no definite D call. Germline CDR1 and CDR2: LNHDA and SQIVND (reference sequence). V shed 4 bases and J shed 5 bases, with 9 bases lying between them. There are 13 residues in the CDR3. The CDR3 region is CASSTRTDQPQHF. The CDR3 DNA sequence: TGTGCCAGTAGTACCCGGACGGATCAGCCCCAGCATTTT.

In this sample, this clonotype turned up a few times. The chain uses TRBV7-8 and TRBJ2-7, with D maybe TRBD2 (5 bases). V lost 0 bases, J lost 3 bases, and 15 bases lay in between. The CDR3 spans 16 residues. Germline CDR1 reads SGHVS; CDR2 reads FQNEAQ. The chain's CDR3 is CASSLAGSGAVYEQYF. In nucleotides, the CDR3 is TGTGCCAGCAGCTTAGCGGGGAGTGGCGCGGTCTACGAGCAGTACTTC.